A selection of T cell receptor beta chains follows, all from one sample in a study of blood T cell repertoires in COVID-19. Assay used: immunoSEQ multiplex PCR; TCRdb lists only in-frame clones, some missing. This sample carries 360,000 or so clones, around nine tenths of them seen once, and the ten largest clones take just over 1%. The source material was PBMCs or T cells enriched from blood (not recorded which). The receptor source for this set is a woman in her twenties or thirties who had been exposed to COVID-19. CDR3s include the opening cysteine and the closing phenylalanine or tryptophan. The order of the fields is D gene, clone size, J gene, V gene, CDR3 protein, CDR3 DNA. The D gene is left open where the match is weak. Expanded clones are given a class, and other clones once, few, many or no size at all.

NA few TRBJ1-5 TRBV6-5 CASRDSNNQPQHF TGTGCCAGCAGGGACAGCAATAATCAGCCCCAGCATTTT
NA NA TRBJ1-3 TRBV29-1 CSVNLGQGNTIYF TGCAGCGTCAACCTCGGACAAGGAAACACCATATATTTT
TRBD1 NA TRBJ2-2 TRBV29-1 CSVDVGQGTGELFF TGCAGCGTTGACGTAGGACAGGGGACCGGGGAGCTGTTTTTT
TRBD1 NA TRBJ2-7 TRBV29-1 CSVAGTGDREQYF TGCAGCGTTGCCGGGACAGGGGATCGCGAGCAGTACTTC
NA NA TRBJ1-1 TRBV5-1 CASSFSPQVPGGRNTEAFF TGCGCCAGCAGCTTTAGCCCTCAGGTACCGGGAGGGAGGAACACTGAAGCTTTCTTT
NA NA TRBJ1-5 TRBV27 CASSLEGLSNQPQHF TGTGCCAGCAGTTTAGAGGGTTTAAGCAATCAGCCCCAGCATTTT
TRBD1 NA TRBJ1-1 TRBV28 CASSLRRTGANTEAFF TGTGCCAGCAGTTTACGAAGGACAGGGGCGAACACTGAAGCTTTCTTT
TRBD1 NA TRBJ1-4 TRBV10-3 CAISGGQGAHDEKLFF TGTGCCATCAGTGGGGGACAGGGGGCGCATGATGAAAAACTGTTTTTT
NA NA TRBJ1-3 TRBV5-4 CASSHSDRRGNTIYF TGTGCCAGCAGCCACTCAGACAGGCGAGGAAACACCATATATTTT
NA once TRBJ2-7 TRBV3-1/TRBV3-2 CASSQDPVYEQYF TGTGCCAGCAGCCAAGATCCCGTCTACGAGCAGTACTTC
NA NA TRBJ2-1 TRBV7-9 CASSLDAWGRSLDNEQFF TGTGCCAGCAGCTTAGATGCCTGGGGGCGATCGTTAGACAATGAGCAGTTCTTC
NA once TRBJ1-1 TRBV18 CASSPDSNTEAFF TGTGCCAGCTCACCTGACAGTAACACTGAAGCTTTCTTT
NA NA TRBJ1-1 TRBV5-1 CASSLVETNTEAFF TGCGCCAGCAGCTTGGTAGAGACTAACACTGAAGCTTTCTTT
NA NA TRBJ2-7 TRBV27 CASRDSGSSYEQYF TGTGCCAGCAGGGACTCAGGCAGCTCCTACGAGCAGTACTTC
NA NA TRBJ2-1 TRBV4-1 CASSQDWGVSPYNEQFF TGCGCCAGCAGCCAAGACTGGGGAGTTTCCCCGTACAATGAGCAGTTCTTC
NA NA TRBJ2-2 TRBV5-8 CASSFRGSTGELFF TGTGCCAGCAGCTTTCGGGGGAGCACCGGGGAGCTGTTTTTT
TRBD1 NA TRBJ1-1 TRBV10-3 CAISTGGTNTEAFF TGTGCCATCAGTACAGGGGGGACGAACACTGAAGCTTTCTTT
NA few TRBJ2-7 TRBV7-9 CASSGAGGEQYF TGTGCCAGCAGCGGCGCGGGCGGCGAGCAGTACTTC